This T cell receptor (beta chain) was recorded in a study of OX40 agonist ivuxolimab in advanced cancers. Study information: People who had prior anti-PD-1, anti-PD-L1 or anti-CTLA-4 therapy could take part, and less than 50% had some. Points from the study as a whole: At 0.1 to 3.0 mg/kg and by week 6, CD4+ and CD8+ T cells in the blood had expanded clonally. Expanded clones tended on average to be more numerous among CD8+ T cells than CD4+. Among the nonresponders, some also had low normalized T-cell clonal expansion.

Sequencing was performed with immunoSEQ multiplex PCR; in TCRdb, only in-frame clones are kept and a portion is missing. The data show about 27,000 clones, approximately 90% seen once. This clone was seen more than once but under ten times. Its target is unknown. This CDR3 contains 16 residues. Deletions cut 3 bases from V and 6 bases from J, with 20 bases between. Germline V gene lookup returns CDR1 SGHTA and CDR2 FQGNSA. The rearrangement links TRBV7-2 to TRBJ1-2; D is possibly TRBD1 (5 bases). This receptor was taken from an adult with an advanced solid tumor such as melanoma, head and neck, liver or kidney cancer. The sample was CD4+ or CD8+ T cells sorted from blood, taken in a trial of the OX40 agonist ivuxolimab. The CDR3 sequence: CASSLGLGTGLDGYTF. CDR3 DNA: TGTGCCAGCAGCTTGGGGTTGGGGACTGGGCTCGATGGCTACACCTTC.